This T cell receptor beta chain was captured by sequencing in a study of cytomegalovirus exposure and HLA in healthy donors. Trimming at V came to 0 bases and at J to 6 bases, leaving 8 bases not matched to a gene. This CDR3 contains 16 residues. Germline V gene data show CDR1 as WSHSY and CDR2 as SAAADI. Amplification used 60 Vbeta primers and 13 Jbeta primers. Some clones are missing from TCRdb's copy, which holds only in-frame ones; the method was immunoSEQ multiplex PCR. The table has about 170,000 clones, 75% to 85% seen once; the top ten hold 1.9%. The clonotype comes from a woman under 30 in good health and CMV-seronegative. Sequenced input: PBMCs. This chain joins TRBV10-2 and TRBJ2-1, with TRBD2 identical over 7 bases. DNA for the CDR3: TGCGCCAGCAGTGAGTCCCCATGGGGGGGAGGCAATGAGCAGTTCTTC. Residues: CASSESPWGGGNEQFF.